This T cell receptor (beta chain) stems from a study of blood T cell repertoires in COVID-19. CDR3 length: 14 amino acids. V shed 0 bases and J shed 3 bases, with 9 bases lying between them. Germline assignment: CDR1 SGHKS and CDR2 YYEKEE (reference sequence). Profiled with immunoSEQ multiplex PCR; TCRdb holds only in-frame clones, not every one. The table shows about 250,000 clones, with 85% occurring only once. This clone was picked up one time. This receptor was taken from a woman aged 45-60 years who had been exposed to COVID-19. The sequenced sample was PBMCs or T cells enriched from blood (not recorded which). The chain combines TRBV5-5 with TRBJ1-2; D remains unclear. CDR3 sequence reads: CASSLGYGDYGYTF. Here the CDR3 DNA reads TGTGCCAGCAGCTTGGGGTACGGGGACTATGGCTACACCTTC.